This T cell receptor beta chain was profiled in a study of T cells after posttransplantation cyclophosphamide. Study conclusions and caveats: Recipient CMV seropositivity and CMV reactivation strongly tracked TRB clonality. Donor-recipient repertoire similarity was low at 1-2 months, rising over year one.

Repertoires were generated with immunoSEQ multiplex PCR, while TCRdb's copy carries only in-frame clones and drops some. Among under 8,500 clones listed, 75% to 85% were seen once. Busulfan-fludarabine conditioning, marrow transplant, and cyclophosphamide on days +3 and +4 were administered. Worth noting for this clone: Its target is not known.

V dropped 4 bases and J dropped 1; count of bases not matched to a gene: 2. CDR3 length equals 14 residues. Germline-derived CDR1 and CDR2 are SEHNR and FQNEAQ (reference sequence). This sequence was found in a female patient aged 40 to 55 who received an allogeneic stem cell transplant from a related donor, was CMV-positive, and had no GVHD. Some T cells may trace back to the graft donor. The chain couples TRBV7-9 to TRBJ1-1, with 8 positions matching TRBD1. The source material was CD4+ T cells sorted from blood, sampled 1162 days after allogeneic stem cell transplant with posttransplant cyclophosphamide. The CDR3 is CASSSGTGNTEAFF. Written as DNA, the CDR3 is TGTGCCAGCAGCTCCGGGACAGGGAACACTGAAGCTTTCTTT.